This T cell receptor beta chain was sequenced during a study of T cells in Graves' hyperthyroidism and ophthalmopathy (dated by TCRdb to the late 2010s). Context from the whole study: Peripheral blood samples were taken at the time of initial diagnosis, prior to any treatment. A discovery cohort of 95 to 100 patients, fewer than 50 with Graves' ophthalmopathy and 55 to 65 with stable Graves' hyperthyroidism, was used to find distinguishing TCR V-J signatures. Prospective prediction of ophthalmopathy was tested in an independent validation cohort of 18 to 20 hyperthyroidism patients and 17 patients who later progressed to ophthalmopathy. The 95 to 100 discovery patients were divided at random into training and test sets in a 7:3 ratio. Thyroid tissue and blood T-cell repertoires from six Graves' hyperthyroidism patients were also compared in the study. Once sampling was done, hyperthyroidism patients were given methimazole at a starting dose of 30 mg daily, whereas ophthalmopathy patients were given high-dose intravenous methylprednisolone. According to the paper, TCR Vbeta CDR3 sequencing was carried out on roughly 130 peripheral blood samples, which came from 40 to 45 ophthalmopathy, 80 or so hyperthyroidism and about 17 progressor patients. General conclusions and limits of the study: No statistical method was used to set the sample size in advance, and investigators knew the group allocation. Most expanded thyroid clonotypes (frequency above 0.001) were also detected in blood, suggesting blood repertoires may reflect thyroid immune responses. A 13 V-J signature model separated ophthalmopathy from stable hyperthyroidism, with approximately 87% sensitivity and just under 84% specificity in cross-validation and 80%/75% in testing. In validation, the model predicted progression to ophthalmopathy a median of roughly 6.2 months before onset, with about 71% sensitivity and roughly 72% specificity.

Amplification of TCR beta CDR3 regions was carried out from RNA transcripts. The TCR CDR3 was subjected to a first round of RT-PCR using the HTBI primer set and the Qiagen OneStep RT-PCR kit. Libraries were constructed in a second round of multiplex PCR, after which size selection and purification were carried out. Libraries were sequenced paired-end with 100 bp reads on an Illumina HiSeq2000. The authors' analysis ran thus. Raw data were processed with SOAPnuke, discarding reads with adapters, uncalled bases, mean Phred below 15, or no exact constant-primer or identifier match. COPE v1.2.5 was used to merge the high-quality paired reads, and each unique nucleotide sequence was defined as a clonotype. Clonotypes were aligned to IMGT TRBV, TRBD and TRBJ reference segments using MiTCR v1.1. The analysis included only V-J combinations with a frequency above 0.0001, which together covered 99% to 99.2% of the repertoires. A TCS score was defined as the ratio of F50 (clonal expansion) to E x V (chaos), with BLOSUM62-based TCRdist applied between CDR3 peptides within each V-J. Welch's t-statistics and random forest reduced 500 to 550 V-J features to 13, which were used in a naive Bayes classifier (R e1071). The similarity between thyroid and blood repertoires was quantified using the Morisita-Horn index. TCRdb handled the public reads itself, with Q25 trimming in fastp and clone calling in MiXCR, and kept productive beta chains. Entries are consolidated by CDR3 protein sequence, retaining the most common genes and DNA. The authors' filters were not applied to this entry. Here the sample has about 840,000 distinct CDR3 sequences; roughly 40% occur a single time. The ten largest clones represent around 9.3% of the sample.

Stable Graves' hyperthyroidism was defined as the absence of progression to ophthalmopathy over 18 months of follow-up. Hyperthyroidism patients were newly diagnosed, with disease duration under 2 months, and aged 18 to 65 years. Exclusion was applied to patients with uncontrolled infections, other autoimmune diseases, pregnancy or lactation. Clinical symptoms, serum thyroxine and TRAb, thyroid ultrasound, and orbital computed tomography formed the basis for the diagnoses. PBMCs were isolated from more than 9 ml of fresh peripheral blood by Ficoll-Paque density gradient centrifugation. Total RNA was extracted with Trizol reagent, and quality was checked on an Agilent 2100 Bioanalyzer. This clonotype showed up many times. No antigen is known for it. No much larger clone is present one base from it, and per-base qualities are unavailable. From V the trimming removes 5 bases and from J it removes 5 bases, while the gene matches leave 9 bases of the junction unaccounted for. Inclusive of the bounding cysteine and phenylalanine, the CDR3 is 15 residues long. The only DNA kept is the CDR3, 45 bases in frame from the first base. CDR1 and CDR2, per the germline V gene (reference sequence), are LNHDA and SQIVND.

The specimen sequenced was blood. This sequence uses TRBV19 and TRBJ1-5; TRBD1 agrees with 7 junctional bases. This TCR was recovered from a man younger than 35 with Graves' hyperthyroidism. The CDR3 has the sequence CASSGPYRGDQPQHF. The DNA reads TGTGCCAGTAGTGGCCCGTACAGGGGAGATCAGCCCCAGCATTTT.